The clone carrying this TCR beta chain is labeled as medium-sized. The target antigen is unknown. With 32 V and 13 J primers, multiplex PCR amplified the TCR beta CDR3. TCRdb re-derived calls from the multiplex PCR reads in MiXCR, one entry per CDR3 protein. The data hold thousands of distinct CDR3 sequences, with roughly 20% observed a single time. The record originates from a study of immune heterogeneity within non-small cell lung tumors. Study-wide results and caveats: Individual patients mostly differed in their high-frequency T-cell receptor beta clonotypes. Clonality of local T cells correlated moderately but significantly with local tumor mutational burden (R 0.3 to 0.4). Dominant CDR3 beta clonotypes repeated across a patient's tumor loci, while different loci held unique high-frequency clones.

Bulk tumor genomic DNA, 450 to 750 ng per sample, was the template. The authors collected several far-apart biopsies from each primary tumor during surgery. Enrolled patients presented with newly diagnosed, previously untreated non-small cell lung cancer and underwent curative surgery. V lost 4 bases to trimming and J lost 2 bases, with 10 bases between them. Germline CDR1 is SGHRS and CDR2 is YFSETQ. The CDR3 contains 13 residues. The TCR was taken from a man between 60 and 70 years old with non-small cell lung cancer. Sequencing was performed on lung tumor tissue. The chain is built from TRBV5-1 and TRBJ2-7; D uncertain. CDR3 coding DNA: TGCGCCAGCAGCAGCGCTATTGCCTACGAGCAGTACTTC. Protein sequence: CASSSAIAYEQYF.